The rows below give T cell receptor beta chains drawn from one sample of a study of shared clonotypes between healthy human individuals. Data came from immunoSEQ multiplex PCR; TCRdb stores just in-frame clones and leaves some out. The data contain about 2.4 million clones, 93% of them singletons. Sequenced input: naive CD4+ T cells from PBMCs. These receptor sequences come from a man younger than 35 in good health. Some clones in this sample may be carry-over from other donors' samples. The CDR3 runs from the conserved cysteine through the conserved F or W. Each record gives: V gene, clone size, J gene, D gene, CDR3 protein, CDR3 DNA. A D gene is named only where the DNA matches it firmly. Expanded clones get a size class; other rows say once, few or many, or leave the size out.

TRBV9	.	TRBJ2-1	TRBD2	CASSAGTSVIYNEQFF	TGTGCCAGCAGCGCCGGGACTAGCGTCATTTACAATGAGCAGTTCTTC
TRBV6-1	.	TRBJ2-1	TRBD2	CASSDRSGRSYNEQFF	TGTGCCAGCAGTGACAGAAGCGGGAGGTCATACAATGAGCAGTTCTTC
TRBV27	.	TRBJ1-4	.	CASSLIGGKLFF	TGTGCCAGCAGTTTAATCGGGGGAAAACTGTTTTTT
TRBV14	.	TRBJ2-7	TRBD2	CASSPSIRTSGRFVYEQYF	TGTGCCAGCAGCCCCTCTATTAGGACTAGCGGGAGGTTCGTTTACGAGCAGTACTTC
TRBV29-1	once	TRBJ2-3	TRBD2	CSVELFRDLREGTDTQYF	TGCAGCGTTGAGCTATTCCGGGACCTGCGGGAGGGCACAGATACGCAGTATTTT
TRBV5-1	.	TRBJ2-6	.	CASSLGSGGHSGANVLTF	TGCGCCAGCAGCTTGGGGTCTGGCGGGCACTCTGGGGCCAACGTCCTGACTTTC
TRBV19	.	TRBJ1-1	TRBD1	CASSRGQGTGMNTEAFF	TGTGCCAGTAGTAGAGGACAGGGGACGGGGATGAACACTGAAGCTTTCTTT
TRBV5-4	.	TRBJ2-7	TRBD2	CASSPRGGAHEQYF	TGTGCCAGCAGCCCTCGCGGGGGAGCCCACGAGCAGTACTTC
TRBV19	.	TRBJ1-5	TRBD1	CASLDRGPGDQPQHF	TGTGCCAGCCTTGACAGGGGTCCAGGCGATCAGCCCCAGCATTTT
TRBV2	.	TRBJ1-5	.	CASGLLPFPQHF	TGTGCCAGCGGGCTCCTCCCATTCCCCCAGCATTTT
TRBV5-1	.	TRBJ1-2	TRBD1	CASSFRGTNYGYTF	TGCGCCAGCAGCTTCAGGGGGACTAACTATGGCTACACCTTC
TRBV7-2	.	TRBJ1-1	.	CASSPLRRGTEAFF	TGTGCCAGCAGCCCTCTACGGCGCGGGACTGAAGCTTTCTTT